This T cell receptor beta chain was observed in a study of T cell responses to AZD1222 COVID-19 vaccine. Study observations and caveats: Regions 160-218 and 743-854 held dominance among vaccine-associated CD4 TCRs, which spanned spike. Baseline testing showed seropositivity in only five or six AZD1222 recipients.

Profiling relied on immunoSEQ multiplex PCR, and the TCRdb table lists in-frame clones only, not all of them. This sample yields roughly 150,000 clones, of which more than 85% are seen a single time; roughly 1.2% belongs to the top ten. V lost 5 bases and J lost 8, with 13 bases in between. This CDR3 contains 13 residues. CDR1 and CDR2 from the germline V gene are SGHVS and FNYEAQ. About this clone itself: Its antigen is not known.

Sample: peripheral blood, taken 28 days after the second AZD1222 dose. V is TRBV7-6 and J is TRBJ2-1; D is ambiguous. This receptor was obtained from an adult who received the AZD1222 COVID-19 vaccine. The CDR3 is CASSGQRRDEQFF. CDR3 nucleotide sequence: TGTGCCAGCAGCGGGCAGCGAAGGGATGAGCAGTTCTTC.